The subject of this entry is one T cell receptor (beta chain). The data belong to a study of blood T cell repertoires in COVID-19. Across the whole study: The study drew acute and convalescent COVID-19 samples from the United States, Italy and Spain. From T cells, B-cell-depleted T cells, or PBMCs came the material, which was cDNA or gDNA.

Methods used by the authors: Reference gene primers were amplified, and this amplification served to estimate nucleated cell counts. Clones were read by immunoSEQ multiplex PCR, and TCRdb kept only the in-frame ones, dropping some. Clonal size and the V and J genes are those of that table, whereas D and trimming came from the DNA. The sample lists 200,000 to 250,000 clones, around 81% occurring once. This CDR3 region has 15 residues. Trimming removed 0 bases from V and 10 bases from J; junction bases left unmatched: 10. Per germline, CDR1 SGDLS and CDR2 YYNGEE. Specimen: peripheral blood. V is TRBV9 and J is TRBJ2-1; TRBD1 aligns across 7 bases. This sequence was found in a woman older than 75 with COVID-19, enrolled during active disease. In DNA form, the CDR3 reads TGTGCCAGCAGCGTAGGGGTAGACAGGGTGGGAGAGCAGTTCTTC. Residues: CASSVGVDRVGEQFF. Full variable domain (rest looked up from reference TRBV9 and TRBJ2-1): DSGVTQTPKHLITATGQRVTLRCSPRSGDLSVYWYQQSLDQGLQFLIQYYNGEERAKGNILERFSAQQFPDLHSELNLSSLELGDSALYFCASSVGVDRVGEQFFGPGTRLTVL.